This T cell receptor beta chain stems from a study of regulatory T cells in long-lasting Graves disease. With iRepertoire HTBI primers and Arm-PCR of CDR3 regions, TCR beta libraries were built. TCRdb passed the multiplex PCR reads through MiXCR, listing each CDR3 protein once. The data hold approximately 360,000 distinct CDR3 sequences, with more than 20% observed a single time. The CDR3 is 17 amino acids. V lost 0 bases, J lost 6 bases, and 21 bases lay in between. Germline lookup yields CDR1 SEHNR and CDR2 FQNEAQ (reference sequence). Time point indicated: persistent/refractory GD, antithyroid drugs over 5 years with positive TRAb. RNA isolated from PBMCs was used to make the TCR library. EDTA tubes held approximately 10 milliliters of peripheral blood from each patient. This clonotype was counted a few times. The antigen is not known. General study points: The study found persistent patients shared more public clonotypes (2,741) than new patients (about 1,000).

This sequence joins TRBV7-9 and TRBJ2-7; D ambiguous. This TCR came from a woman aged 35 to 49 with Graves disease. This specimen was peripheral blood mononuclear cells (PBMCs), taken when the disease was refractory, from a patient treated with antithyroid drugs. The CDR3 loop is CASSLALNSYPYREQYF. CDR3 DNA sequence: TGTGCCAGCAGCTTAGCACTCAACTCATATCCCTATCGCGAGCAGTACTTC.